The 13 T cell receptor beta chains listed next were all sequenced from one sample in a study of CD8+CD57+ T cells in acquired aplastic anemia (dated by TCRdb to between 2017 and 2018). TCRdb shows the sequencer as Illumina HiSeq 2000. Genomic DNA was used as template for profiling of TCR beta VDJ combinations and CDR3 sequences. Clones were called with MiXCR by TCRdb after fastp trimmed the public reads at Q25, and only in-frame beta chains were retained. Every entry covers one CDR3 protein and lists the most common genes and DNA from its rows. A total of around 400,000 distinct CDR3 sequences appear in this sample, 65% to 75% of them only once. The top ten constitute 4% of the sample. Sequencing was performed on sorted CD4+, CD8+, or CD8+CD57+ T cells (not recorded which) from PBMCs. These receptors all stem from a human donor in good health, serving as a control.

This clonotype was seen at least ten times. V gene TRBV4-3 combines with J gene TRBJ1-2; no definite D call. V was pared by 1 base and J by 5 bases, with 8 bases between. Per germline, CDR1 LGHNA and CDR2 YSLEER. This CDR3 contains 13 residues. CDR3 bases: TGCGCCAGCAGCCAAGCCGGGCGTTATGGCTACACCTTC. Its protein is CASSQAGRYGYTF.

Worth noting for this clonotype: Its ends do not fully match the called genes, so a read error is possible. The chain couples TRBV7-2 to TRBJ2-5; weak D call: TRBD2 (6 bases). This CDR3 is built from 13 residues. Germline V CDR1 and CDR2: SGHTA, FQGNSA. DNA of the CDR3: TGTGCCAGCAGCTCCAAGCCTCGGGAGACCACGTGCTTC. It yields the protein CASSSKPRETTCF.

The J gene is TRBJ2-2, the V gene TRBV7-8; D may be TRBD1 (5 bases). CDR1 SGHVS and CDR2 FQNEAQ come from the germline V gene. The CDR3 extends over 19 amino acids. Trimming cost V 2 bases and J 2 bases, with 21 bases left between them. For the CDR3, the DNA is TGTGCCAGCAGCTTAATGGACAACTCACTCTCTGGAAACACCGGGGAGCTGTTTTTT. Amino acids: CASSLMDNSLSGNTGELFF.

The genes are TRBV7-7 and TRBJ2-7, with 8 bases that match TRBD1. V was pared by 5 bases and J by 10 bases, with 19 bases of the junction left unmatched. The CDR3 loop spans 16 amino acids. CDR1 is SSHAT and CDR2 is FNYEAQ in the germline V gene (reference sequence). CDR3: CASSTCGRGLPTSQYF. The CDR3 DNA is TGTGCCAGCAGCACATGTGGCAGGGGGCTACCTACGAGCCAGTACTTC.

This clonotype has just a few counts. V gene TRBV9 combines with J gene TRBJ2-3, with D unresolved. CDR1 SGDLS and CDR2 YYNGEE come from the germline V gene. V lost 6 bases to trimming and J lost 2 bases, with 10 bases between them. The length of the CDR3 is 13 residues. CDR3 sequence reads: CASILRLTDTQYF. In DNA form, the CDR3 reads TGTGCCAGCATATTGCGCCTCACAGATACGCAGTATTTT. The variable domain in full, completed from reference TRBV9 and TRBJ2-3, reads DSGVTQTPKHLITATGQRVTLRCSPRSGDLSVYWYQQSLDQGLQFLIQYYNGEERAKGNILERFSAQQFPDLHSELNLSSLELGDSALYFCASILRLTDTQYFGPGTRLTVL.

The V and J genes are TRBV6-5 and TRBJ1-5; possible D gene TRBD1, 6 bases. The CDR3 is 15 amino acids. With 2 bases removed from V and 3 bases from J, the gap between germline ends came to 11 bases. From germline, CDR1 is MNHEY and CDR2 SVGAGI. CDR3 bases: TGTGCCAGCAGTTACAGGGGGGGAATCAATCAGCCCCAGCATTTT. This translates into CASSYRGGINQPQHF.

This clonotype was seen many times. The gene calls are TRBV12-5 and TRBJ2-6; 9 nucleotides match TRBD1. J gave up 0 bases and V 6 bases, and 9 bases lay outside the gene matches. Germline lookup yields CDR1 LGHNT and CDR2 FRNRAP. This CDR3 is 18 amino acids long. CDR3 residues: CASGEGTGWSSGANVLTF. Written as DNA, the CDR3 is TGTGCTAGTGGCGAGGGGACAGGGTGGAGCTCTGGGGCCAACGTCCTGACTTTC.

The CDR3 DNA is TGTGCCAGTGGAGGACAGGGTAATGGTGGAAACACCATATATTTT. Protein sequence: CASGGQGNGGNTIYF. The chain carries TRBV19 and TRBJ1-3; 8 positions match TRBD1. The CDR3 has 15 amino acids. Germline V gene data show CDR1 as LNHDA and CDR2 as SQIVND (reference sequence). J lost 3 bases, V lost 8 bases, and 9 bases had no gene match.

As concerns this clonotype: A single base separates this from a much larger clone, so it may be a read error. The chain employs TRBV6-5 and TRBJ1-4, with 7 nucleotides matching TRBD1. The length of the CDR3 is 14 residues. Looked up from germline, CDR1 is MNHEY and CDR2 is SVGAGI. In nucleotides, the CDR3 is TGTGCCAGCAGTTTGGGTCAGGGGGGTGAAAAACGGTTTTTT. This translates into CASSLGQGGEKRFF.

This clonotype was picked up many times. The genes are TRBV20-1 and TRBJ1-3, with D unclear. The germline V gene has CDR1 DFQATT and CDR2 SNEGSKA (reference sequence). Trimming cost V 2 bases and J 8 bases, with 10 bases left between them. The CDR3 consists of 12 residues. The CDR3 sequence: CSARTITDTIYF. The CDR3 coding sequence is TGCAGTGCTAGAACCATCACGGACACCATATATTTT.

This chain links TRBV6-5 with TRBJ1-5; D is ambiguous. This CDR3 contains 15 residues. Germline V gene lookup returns CDR1 MNHEY and CDR2 SVGAGI. V lost 5 bases, J lost 3 bases, and 14 bases lay in between. The CDR3 reads CASSLSIGFNQPQHF. CDR3 DNA sequence: TGTGCCAGCAGTCTAAGTATCGGATTCAATCAGCCCCAGCATTTT.

Note on this clonotype: One end of the junction does not line up with germline, which may come from a read error. This rearrangement joins TRBV3-1 to TRBJ1-3; D remains unclear. The CDR3 is made up of 9 amino acids. Germline CDR1 reads LGHDT; CDR2 reads YNNKEL (reference sequence). The chain's CDR3 is CASSSSSRF. Written as DNA, the CDR3 is TGTGCCAGCAGTTCATCTAGCCGATTT.

The V gene is TRBV20-1, the J gene TRBJ2-1; D is perhaps TRBD2 (7 bases). Trimming took off 2 bases at V and 9 bases at J, with 23 bases between the two ends. Germline values: CDR1 DFQATT, CDR2 SNEGSKA (reference sequence). This CDR3 contains 16 residues. Written as DNA, the CDR3 is TGCAGTGCTAGAAGGGGTTCTGGGGGGGCTCACTCTGAGCAGTTCTTC. Its protein product is CSARRGSGGAHSEQFF.